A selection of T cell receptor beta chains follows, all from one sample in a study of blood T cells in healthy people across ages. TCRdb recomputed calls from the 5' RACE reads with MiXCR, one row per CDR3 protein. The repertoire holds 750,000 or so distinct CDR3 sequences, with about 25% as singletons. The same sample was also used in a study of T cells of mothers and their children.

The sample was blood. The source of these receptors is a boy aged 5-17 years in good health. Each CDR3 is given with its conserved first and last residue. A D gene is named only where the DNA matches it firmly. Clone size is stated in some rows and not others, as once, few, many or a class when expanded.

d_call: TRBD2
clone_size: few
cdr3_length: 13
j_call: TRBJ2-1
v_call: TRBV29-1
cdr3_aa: CSAMGGSYNEQFF
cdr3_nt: TGCAGCGCGATGGGGGGGTCCTACAATGAGCAGTTCTTC

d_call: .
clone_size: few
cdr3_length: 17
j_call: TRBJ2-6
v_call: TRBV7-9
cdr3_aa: CASSSILGLSGANVLTF
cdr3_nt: TGTGCCAGCAGCTCGATATTGGGACTCTCTGGGGCCAACGTCCTGACTTTC

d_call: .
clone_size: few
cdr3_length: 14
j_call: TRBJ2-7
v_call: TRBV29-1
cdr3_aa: CSVPVRGVSYEQYF
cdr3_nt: TGCAGCGTCCCCGTTCGGGGCGTATCCTACGAGCAGTACTTC

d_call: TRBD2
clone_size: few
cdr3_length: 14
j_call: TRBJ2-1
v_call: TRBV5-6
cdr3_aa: CASKGTSAYNEQFF
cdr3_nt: TGTGCCAGCAAGGGGACTAGCGCGTACAATGAGCAGTTCTTC

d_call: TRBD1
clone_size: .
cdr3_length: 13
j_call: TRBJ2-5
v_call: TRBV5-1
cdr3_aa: CASRSTGTETQYF
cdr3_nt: TGCGCCAGCAGATCGACAGGGACCGAGACCCAGTACTTC

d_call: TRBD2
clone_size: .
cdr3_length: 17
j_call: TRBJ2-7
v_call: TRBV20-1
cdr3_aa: CSASFGLAGVGGNEQYF
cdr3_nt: TGCAGTGCTAGTTTCGGACTAGCGGGAGTAGGGGGGAACGAGCAGTACTTC

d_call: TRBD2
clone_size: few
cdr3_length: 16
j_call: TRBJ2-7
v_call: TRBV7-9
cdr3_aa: CASSSTTSGSSHEQYF
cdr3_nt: TGTGCCAGCAGCTCAACAACTAGCGGGAGCTCCCACGAGCAGTACTTC

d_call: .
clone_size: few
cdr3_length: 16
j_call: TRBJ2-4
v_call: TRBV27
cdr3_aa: CASSSSGTPSKNIQYF
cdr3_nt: TGTGCCAGCAGTTCTTCAGGGACCCCGTCCAAAAACATTCAGTACTTC

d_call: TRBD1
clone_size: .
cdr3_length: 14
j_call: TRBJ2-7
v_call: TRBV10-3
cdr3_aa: CAISVDRVPYEQYF
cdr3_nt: TGTGCCATCAGCGTAGACAGGGTCCCCTACGAGCAGTACTTC

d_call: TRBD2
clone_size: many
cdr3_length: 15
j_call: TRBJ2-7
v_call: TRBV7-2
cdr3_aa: CASSLFRGLEGEQYF
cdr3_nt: TGTGCCAGCAGCTTATTCCGGGGACTAGAGGGGGAGCAGTACTTC